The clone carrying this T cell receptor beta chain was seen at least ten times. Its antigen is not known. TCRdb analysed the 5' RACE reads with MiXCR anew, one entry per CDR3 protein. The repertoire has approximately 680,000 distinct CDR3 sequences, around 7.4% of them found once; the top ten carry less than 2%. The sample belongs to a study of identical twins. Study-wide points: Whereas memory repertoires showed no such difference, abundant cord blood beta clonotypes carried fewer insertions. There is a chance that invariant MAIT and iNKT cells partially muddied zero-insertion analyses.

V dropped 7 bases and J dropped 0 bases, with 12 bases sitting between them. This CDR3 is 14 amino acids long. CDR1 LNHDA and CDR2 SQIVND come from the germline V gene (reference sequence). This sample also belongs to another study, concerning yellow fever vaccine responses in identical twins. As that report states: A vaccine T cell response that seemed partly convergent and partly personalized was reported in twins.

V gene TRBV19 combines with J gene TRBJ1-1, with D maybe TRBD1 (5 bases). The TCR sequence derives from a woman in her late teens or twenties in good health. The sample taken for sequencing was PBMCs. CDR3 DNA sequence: TGTGCCAGTACCCATGGGGGTATGAACACTGAAGCTTTCTTT. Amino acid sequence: CASTHGGMNTEAFF.